One sample yielded the 22 T cell receptor beta chains listed below, sequenced in a study of pediatric ulcerative colitis. Assay used: immunoSEQ multiplex PCR; TCRdb lists only in-frame clones, some missing. The data contain around 68,000 clones, 77% of them singletons. The sequencing sample was made of blood. The receptors stem from a boy between 10 and 17 years old with moderate ulcerative colitis.

The rearrangement joins TRBV6-1 to TRBJ1-2, with D tentatively TRBD1 (6 bases). Germline V gene sequence: CDR1 MNHNS, CDR2 SASEGT. V shed 6 bases and J shed 2 bases, with 16 bases lying between them. CDR3 length: 15 residues. The CDR3 nucleotides are TGTGCCAGCAGACCCTACAGGGAAGGAAACTATGGCTACACCTTC. Amino acid sequence: CASRPYREGNYGYTF.

The chain recombines TRBV30 with TRBJ2-3; D unresolved. Germline V gives CDR1 GTSNPN, CDR2 SVGIG (reference sequence). The CDR3 has 14 residues. V shed 0 bases and J shed 4 bases, with 11 bases lying between them. CDR3 DNA: TGTGCCTGGAGTGTATCTGGCCTCCCAGATACGCAGTATTTT. It codes for CAWSVSGLPDTQYF.

The chain employs TRBV2 and TRBJ1-1, with D possibly TRBD1 on 5 matching bases. The CDR3 runs to 13 residues. Trimming cost V 5 bases and J 2 bases, with 9 bases left between them. From germline, CDR1 is SNHLY and CDR2 FYNNEI. CDR3 protein: CASSLTENTEAFF. The CDR3 DNA sequence: TGTGCCAGCAGTCTGACAGAAAACACTGAAGCTTTCTTT.

This chain links TRBV2 with TRBJ2-5; a weak D match, TRBD2 (6 bases). This CDR3 contains 14 residues. Between the trimmed V and J ends, which lost 2 bases and 5 bases, there was a span of 12 bases. CDR1 SNHLY and CDR2 FYNNEI come from the germline V gene. The CDR3: CASSEYEGRETQYF. The DNA of the CDR3 is TGTGCCAGCAGTGAATATGAAGGGAGGGAGACCCAGTACTTC.

The J gene is TRBJ1-2, the V gene TRBV6-5; D gene ambiguous. The germline gives CDR1 MNHEY, CDR2 SVGAGI. The CDR3 is made up of 16 amino acids. V was trimmed by 2 bases and J by 0 bases, leaving 13 bases between them. CDR3 bases: TGTGCCAGCAGTTACCGCCACGAAGCTCCTAACTATGGCTACACCTTC. Translation: CASSYRHEAPNYGYTF.

Notes on this clone: The sample holds other DNA sequences that translate to the same CDR3. The chain uses TRBV4-1 and TRBJ2-7; 9 bases align to TRBD1. The CDR3 consists of 16 residues. CDR1 is MGHRA, CDR2 YSYEKL, per germline. Trimming at V came to 4 bases and at J to 2 bases, leaving 9 bases not matched to a gene. The CDR3 protein is CASSPGGTGSPYEQYF. As DNA, the CDR3 is TGCGCCAGCAGCCCCGGCGGGACAGGGAGCCCCTACGAGCAGTACTTC.

This clone was counted a single time. The chain recombines TRBV2 with TRBJ2-3; TRBD2 matches at 16 bases. Germline loops: CDR1 SNHLY, CDR2 FYNNEI. The V segment lost 11 bases and the J segment 1 base; nucleotides outside the gene matches: 9. The CDR3 sequence is 17 residues long. CDR3 in amino acids: CAVDGTSGGEGTDTQYF. Written as DNA, the CDR3 is TGTGCCGTCGACGGGACTAGCGGGGGGGAGGGCACAGATACGCAGTATTTT.

The chain uses TRBV5-4 and TRBJ2-1, with 13 bases lining up with TRBD2. The CDR3 has 16 residues. With 3 bases clipped from V and 4 bases from J, the junction kept 4 bases outside the gene matches. Per the germline V gene, CDR1 is SGHNT and CDR2 is YYREEE (reference sequence). The CDR3 DNA reads as TGTGCCAGCAGCTCTGCGGGACTAGCGGGGTACAATGAGCAGTTCTTC. Translated, it gives CASSSAGLAGYNEQFF.

The rearrangement links TRBV7-9 to TRBJ2-7; possible D gene TRBD2, 6 bases. CDR3 length: 16 amino acids. Germline CDR1 and CDR2: SEHNR and FQNEAQ (reference sequence). Between the trimmed V and J ends, which lost 1 base and 0 bases, there was a span of 13 bases. The CDR3 DNA sequence: TGTGCCAGCAGCTTAGTAACCGGGCGGGACTCCTACGAGCAGTACTTC. Protein: CASSLVTGRDSYEQYF.

This clone was seen once. The genes are TRBV7-6 and TRBJ1-2, with 12 bases fitting TRBD1. CDR3 size: 19 residues. Germline V CDR1 and CDR2: SGHVS, FNYEAQ. Germline trimming cut 7 bases from V and 2 bases from J; bases unmatched to any gene: 17. CDR3 nucleotides: TGTGCCAGCACGCGAGGGGACAGGGGGCGAAATCTCGGCAACTATGGCTACACCTTC. Translating gives CASTRGDRGRNLGNYGYTF.

The chain employs TRBV5-1 and TRBJ1-3, with D unclear. This CDR3 contains 13 residues. Germline V lookup: CDR1 SGHRS, CDR2 YFSETQ. Trimming took off 0 bases at V and 3 bases at J, with 4 bases between the two ends. This CDR3 reads CASSLEFGNTIYF. The CDR3, as DNA: TGCGCCAGCAGCTTGGAGTTTGGAAACACCATATATTTT.

This clone was recorded a few times. The V call is TRBV7-2, the J call TRBJ1-2; D call uncertain. This CDR3 has 12 amino acids. Germline loops: CDR1 SGHTA, CDR2 FQGNSA. Between the trimmed V and J ends, which lost 3 bases and 6 bases, there was a span of 8 bases. The CDR3 sequence is CASSLRGDGYTF. CDR3 in DNA: TGTGCCAGCAGCTTGCGCGGTGATGGCTACACCTTC.

This clone was counted between two and nine times. This sequence joins TRBV19 and TRBJ1-2; 10 bases align to TRBD1. The V gene end was trimmed by 7 bases and the J gene end by 7 bases; junction bases not matched to a gene: 9. Germline values: CDR1 LNHDA, CDR2 SQIVND (reference sequence). The CDR3 extends over 14 amino acids. CDR3 region: CASIGQTGGRGYTF. CDR3 nucleotides: TGTGCCAGTATCGGACAGACAGGGGGCCGTGGCTACACCTTC.

This rearrangement joins TRBV11-1 to TRBJ1-2; D is undetermined. CDR1 and CDR2 from the germline V gene are SGHAT and FQDESV (reference sequence). Trimming stripped 3 bases from V and 4 bases from J, with 12 bases between. The CDR3 covers 14 residues. The CDR3 DNA follows: TGTGCCAGCAGCTTCCGTGACGGTTTCTATGGCTACACCTTC. Amino acids: CASSFRDGFYGYTF.

The chain combines TRBV4-1 with TRBJ1-2; D is undetermined. This CDR3 comprises 18 residues. Germline CDR1 reads MGHRA; CDR2 reads YSYEKL. V lost 4 bases and J lost 1, with 22 bases in between. CDR3 protein: CASSLAWQVAGVNYGYTF. CDR3 nucleotide sequence: TGCGCCAGCAGCCTCGCGTGGCAGGTCGCCGGGGTTAACTATGGCTACACCTTC.

The chain employs TRBV5-4 and TRBJ2-7; D tentatively reads TRBD1 or TRBD2 (5 bases each). V was cut by 4 bases and J by 11 bases, with 19 bases left in between. Germline V lookup: CDR1 SGHNT, CDR2 YYREEE (reference sequence). This CDR3 has 13 amino acids. CDR3 nucleotide sequence: TGTGCCAGCAGCCGCATCGGGGACGGGATTGAGTACTTC. It codes for CASSRIGDGIEYF.

Only a few counts were recorded for this clone. The chain uses TRBV9 and TRBJ1-3; unclear D gene. There are 14 residues in the CDR3. Looked up from germline, CDR1 is SGDLS and CDR2 is YYNGEE. Trimming cost V 1 base and J 1 base, with 6 bases left between them. CDR3 residues: CASSVSASGNTIYF. The CDR3 DNA is TGTGCCAGCAGCGTATCCGCGTCTGGAAACACCATATATTTT.

The chain couples TRBV7-6 to TRBJ2-3, with D possibly being TRBD2 (5 bases). The length of the CDR3 is 13 residues. Germline lookup yields CDR1 SGHVS and CDR2 FNYEAQ. V was shortened by 5 bases and J by 5 bases, with 11 bases between the two germline ends. The CDR3 spells CASSQAGGDTQYF. The CDR3 bases are TGTGCCAGCAGCCAGGCCGGAGGAGATACGCAGTATTTT.

The V and J genes are TRBV5-1 and TRBJ2-3; D may correspond to TRBD1 or TRBD2 (5 bases each). From germline, CDR1 is SGHRS and CDR2 YFSETQ. The V and J ends lost 0 bases and 2 bases respectively, with 10 bases between them. The CDR3 is made up of 15 amino acids. The CDR3 sequence: CASSLALGTTDTQYF. CDR3 DNA: TGCGCCAGCAGCTTGGCATTAGGGACCACAGATACGCAGTATTTT.

The chain recombines TRBV2 with TRBJ1-2, with D maybe TRBD1 (5 bases). The germline V and J ends were trimmed by 1 base and 4 bases, with 10 bases remaining between them. The CDR3 has 14 amino acids. CDR1 and CDR2 (germline): SNHLY, FYNNEI. CDR3 residues: CASSEEARAYGYTF. The CDR3, as DNA: TGTGCCAGCAGTGAAGAGGCCAGGGCCTATGGCTACACCTTC. Together with reference TRBV2 and TRBJ1-2, the CDR3 gives the full variable domain: EPEVTQTPSHQVTQMGQEVILRCVPISNHLYFYWYRQILGQKVEFLVSFYNNEISEKSEIFDDQFSVERPDGSNFTLKIRSTKLEDSAMYFCASSEEARAYGYTFGSGTRLTVV.

V gene TRBV7-7 combines with J gene TRBJ2-5, with TRBD1 identical over 9 bases. Germline CDR1 SSHAT, CDR2 FNYEAQ (reference sequence). The CDR3 is made up of 16 amino acids. Germline trimming cut 5 bases from V and 4 bases from J; bases unmatched to any gene: 11. The CDR3 coding sequence is TGTGCCAGCAGCCCCCCCGCGGGGACAGGGCTAGAGACCCAGTACTTC. Amino acids: CASSPPAGTGLETQYF.

This chain connects TRBV12-5 to TRBJ1-1; D is uncertain. V was pared by 6 bases and J by 3 bases, with 8 bases between. The CDR3 is made up of 12 amino acids. Germline lookup yields CDR1 LGHNT and CDR2 FRNRAP. CDR3 sequence: CASGAFHTEAFF. CDR3 nucleotides: TGTGCTAGTGGCGCCTTCCACACTGAAGCTTTCTTT. The whole variable domain, remainder taken from reference TRBV12-5 and TRBJ1-1, is DARVTQTPRHKVTEMGQEVTMRCQPILGHNTVFWYRQTMMQGLELLAYFRNRAPLDDSGMPKDRFSAEMPDATLATLKIQPSEPRDSAVYFCASGAFHTEAFFGQGTRLTVV.